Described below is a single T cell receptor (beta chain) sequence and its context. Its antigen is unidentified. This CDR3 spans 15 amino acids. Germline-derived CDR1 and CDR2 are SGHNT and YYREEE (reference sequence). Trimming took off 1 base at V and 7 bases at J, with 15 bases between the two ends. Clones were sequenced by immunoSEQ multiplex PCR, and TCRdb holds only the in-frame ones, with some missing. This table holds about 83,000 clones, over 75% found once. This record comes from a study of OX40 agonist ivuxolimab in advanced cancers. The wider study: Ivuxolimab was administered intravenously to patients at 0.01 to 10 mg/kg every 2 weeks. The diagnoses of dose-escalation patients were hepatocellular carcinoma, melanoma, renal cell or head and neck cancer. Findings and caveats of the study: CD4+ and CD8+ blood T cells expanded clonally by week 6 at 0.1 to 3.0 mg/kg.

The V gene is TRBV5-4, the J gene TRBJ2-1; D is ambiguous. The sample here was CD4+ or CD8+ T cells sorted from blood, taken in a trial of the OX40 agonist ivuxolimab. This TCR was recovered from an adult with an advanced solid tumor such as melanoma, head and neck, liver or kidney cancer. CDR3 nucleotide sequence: TGTGCCAGCAGCTTGCCGGGCAGCCTCTTAAATGAGCAGTTCTTC. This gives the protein CASSLPGSLLNEQFF. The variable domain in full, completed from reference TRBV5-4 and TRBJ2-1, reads ETGVTQSPTHLIKTRGQQVTLRCSSQSGHNTVSWYQQALGQGPQFIFQYYREEENGRGNFPPRFSGLQFPNYSSELNVNALELDDSALYLCASSLPGSLLNEQFFGPGTRLTVL.